This TCR beta chain derives from a study of T cell changes during pregnancy in multiple sclerosis. J lost 0 bases, V lost 4 bases, and 8 bases had no gene match. CDR3 length: 18 residues. CDR1 is KGHSH and CDR2 is LQKENI in the germline V gene. TCRdb's copy holds only in-frame clones and misses some; the assay was immunoSEQ multiplex PCR. The sample yields around 83,000 clones, under 95% seen once. The specimen was CD4+ T cells from peripheral blood mononuclear cells, collected in the second trimester of pregnancy. The rearrangement links TRBV18 to TRBJ2-2, with 10 bases lining up with TRBD2. This TCR was recovered from a female donor with multiple sclerosis, enrolled in a pregnancy study. In DNA, the CDR3 is TGTGCCAGCTCACGACAACCGGGACTAGCGACGAACACCGGGGAGCTGTTTTTT. It codes for CASSRQPGLATNTGELFF.